These 19 T cell receptor beta chains were sequenced from one sample in a study of identical twins. Each CDR3 protein gets one entry after TCRdb re-called the 5' RACE reads with MiXCR. The table has about 150,000 distinct CDR3 sequences, roughly 3.5% seen once. Input material: memory T cells sorted from blood. These receptor sequences come from a man between 18 and 29 years old in good health.

This clonotype was recorded at least ten times. The rearrangement joins TRBV5-1 to TRBJ2-6; 12 positions agree with TRBD2. The CDR3 extends over 18 amino acids. Looked up from germline, CDR1 is SGHRS and CDR2 is YFSETQ. V lost 4 bases to trimming and J lost 1 base; unmatched junction nucleotides: 6. CDR3 in amino acids: CASSATSGRRSGANVLTF. CDR3 in DNA: TGCGCCAGCAGCGCGACTAGCGGGAGACGTTCTGGGGCCAACGTCCTGACTTTC.

This clonotype was counted at least ten times. The chain has TRBV6-5 and TRBJ1-2, with a weak D call TRBD1 (5 bases). Trimming removed 5 bases from V and 8 bases from J, with 12 bases in between. The CDR3 sequence is 12 residues long. CDR1 and CDR2 from the germline V gene are MNHEY and SVGAGI. The chain's CDR3 is CASSRGSWGYTF. As DNA, the CDR3 is TGTGCCAGCAGTCGGGGGAGCTGGGGCTACACCTTC.

This clonotype occurred many times. V usage is TRBV24-1 and J usage is TRBJ2-7, with 8 bases matching TRBD2. Trimming took 6 bases from V and 0 from J; bases not matched to a gene: 3. The CDR3 contains 14 residues. Per germline, CDR1 KGHDR and CDR2 SFDVKD. The chain's CDR3 is CATSRGRSSYEQYF. The DNA of the CDR3 is TGTGCCACCAGTCGCGGGAGGAGCTCCTACGAGCAGTACTTC.

At least ten counts were recorded for this clonotype. This rearrangement joins TRBV6-1 to TRBJ1-5; 9 positions agree with TRBD1. The germline V gene encodes CDR1 MNHNS and CDR2 SASEGT. The CDR3 has 14 amino acids. Losses at the gene ends were 6 bases for V and 4 bases for J; bases not matched to a gene: 4. The CDR3 DNA reads TGTGCCAGCAGACGACAGGGGGGTAATCAGCCCCAGCATTTT. It specifies CASRRQGGNQPQHF.

Ten or more counts support this clonotype. The gene calls are TRBV10-3 and TRBJ2-4, with D possibly TRBD1 on 6 matching bases. The CDR3 is 13 amino acids. With 4 bases removed from V and 3 bases from J, the gap between germline ends came to 7 bases. Germline V gene lookup returns CDR1 ENHRY and CDR2 SYGVKD. CDR3 sequence reads: CAISADSKNIQYF. The CDR3 region has the DNA TGTGCCATCAGTGCGGACAGCAAAAACATTCAGTACTTC.

The table lists this clonotype with a few counts. The J gene is TRBJ2-6, the V gene TRBV23-1, with unresolved D. TRBV23-1 is filed as an ORF, its function uncertain. CDR3 length: 15 amino acids. Trimming removed 5 bases from V and 0 bases from J, with 8 bases in between. The DNA for the CDR3 is TGCGCCAGCAGTGAAGCCCGCTCTGGGGCCAACGTCCTGACTTTC. Protein: CASSEARSGANVLTF.

This clonotype was counted ten times or more. The chain combines TRBV9 with TRBJ1-1; 10 nucleotides match TRBD1. Unmatched junction bases numbered 6, after V lost 2 bases and J lost 5 bases. From germline, CDR1 is SGDLS and CDR2 YYNGEE. The CDR3 runs to 15 residues. DNA of the CDR3: TGTGCCAGCAGCGTTGGGGGACAGGGGAGGACTGAAGCTTTCTTT. Protein sequence: CASSVGGQGRTEAFF.

There are many counts of this clonotype. The V and J genes are TRBV4-3 and TRBJ2-1; 10 bases agree with TRBD2. The germline CDR1 and CDR2 sequences are LGHNA and YSLEER. V shed 0 bases, J shed 7 bases, and the junction held 12 bases outside the gene matches. This CDR3 is built from 18 residues. CDR3 protein: CASSQEGGSGRARNEQFF. Here the CDR3 DNA reads TGCGCCAGCAGCCAAGAAGGGGGGAGCGGGAGGGCCCGGAATGAGCAGTTCTTC.

This clonotype was observed many times. The CDR3 sequence: CASSHRGRRYEQFF. CDR3 nucleotides: TGTGCCAGCAGCCACAGGGGCCGGAGGTATGAGCAGTTCTTC. The rearrangement joins TRBV14 to TRBJ2-1; possible D gene TRBD1, 6 bases. Germline V gene lookup returns CDR1 SGHDN and CDR2 FVKESK. The CDR3 extends over 14 amino acids. V lost 3 bases, J lost 8 bases, and 14 bases lay in between.

This clonotype was detected many times. The chain couples TRBV5-1 to TRBJ2-3, with D maybe TRBD2 (5 bases). Germline CDR1 and CDR2: SGHRS and YFSETQ. Trimming pared 2 bases from V and 2 bases from J, leaving 21 bases between. The CDR3 spans 18 residues. The CDR3 nucleotides read TGCGCCAGCAGCTTTAACAGTCAACTGAGGGATTACACAGATACGCAGTATTTT. It specifies CASSFNSQLRDYTDTQYF.

The chain employs TRBV7-9 and TRBJ2-1; TRBD2 might be the D (6 bases). The CDR3 runs 11 residues. In germline, CDR1 is SEHNR, CDR2 FQNEAQ (reference sequence). CDR3: CIGGTYNEQFF. CDR3 in DNA: TGTATAGGCGGGACCTACAATGAGCAGTTCTTC.

Ten or more counts support this clonotype. The chain combines TRBV6-6 with TRBJ2-2; D might be TRBD1 (5 bases). V was shortened by 3 bases and J by 13 bases, with 15 bases between the two germline ends. The CDR3 has 13 amino acids. The germline gives CDR1 MNHNY, CDR2 SVGAGI (reference sequence). Here the CDR3 DNA reads TGTGCCAGCAGTTATAAGGGGCAGGGTTGGCTGTTTTTT. Protein product: CASSYKGQGWLFF.

The sample holds many counts of this clonotype. The chain uses TRBV7-3 and TRBJ2-3; 8 nucleotides line up with TRBD2. CDR1 SGHTA and CDR2 FQGTGA come from the germline V gene. This CDR3 is 15 amino acids long. V was clipped by 4 bases and J by 0 bases; unmatched bases: 3. CDR3 DNA: TGTGCCAGCAGCTCTTTAGCGGGAAGCACAGATACGCAGTATTTT. Amino acid sequence: CASSSLAGSTDTQYF.

This clonotype occurred many times. The rearrangement uses TRBV6-1 and TRBJ1-5, with D hard to call. V lost 4 bases to trimming and J lost 5 bases, with 9 bases between them. The CDR3 has 13 amino acids. Germline loops: CDR1 MNHNS, CDR2 SASEGT. CDR3 loop: CASSVAGDQPQHF. The DNA for the CDR3 is TGTGCCAGCAGTGTGGCAGGTGATCAGCCCCAGCATTTT.

There are many counts of this clonotype. The CDR3 reads CASSSPMEPNEQFF. In nucleotides, the CDR3 is TGTGCCAGCAGTTCCCCAATGGAGCCCAATGAGCAGTTCTTC. V gene TRBV2 combines with J gene TRBJ2-1; D call uncertain. V lost 5 bases and J 6 bases, leaving 14 bases between the germline ends. The CDR3 is made up of 14 amino acids. Germline CDR1 and CDR2: SNHLY and FYNNEI. The full variable domain, with the rest looked up from reference TRBV2 and TRBJ2-1, is EPEVTQTPSHQVTQMGQEVILRCVPISNHLYFYWYRQILGQKVEFLVSFYNNEISEKSEIFDDQFSVERPDGSNFTLKIRSTKLEDSAMYFCASSSPMEPNEQFFGPGTRLTVL.

This clonotype showed up many times. V and J are TRBV12-3 or TRBV12-4 and TRBJ1-4; D is uncertain. V lost 3 bases and J lost 0, with 11 bases in between. The CDR3 sequence is 16 residues long. The CDR3 region is CASSFSPAATNEKLFF. As DNA, the CDR3 is TGTGCCAGCAGTTTTAGCCCGGCTGCAACTAATGAAAAACTGTTTTTT.

This clonotype has at least ten counts. The J gene is TRBJ2-1, the V gene TRBV11-2; D may correspond to TRBD1 or TRBD2 (5 bases each). Trimming pared 7 bases from V and 0 bases from J, leaving 13 bases between. The CDR3 is 15 amino acids. Germline values: CDR1 SGHAT, CDR2 FQNNGV. The CDR3 loop reads CASTTAGSSYNEQFF. The DNA of the CDR3 is TGTGCCAGCACCACCGCAGGGAGCTCCTACAATGAGCAGTTCTTC.

This clonotype came up many times. The J gene is TRBJ1-1, the V gene TRBV5-6; D is perhaps TRBD1 (5 bases). V lost 1 base, J lost 0 bases, and 10 bases lay in between. Per the germline V gene, CDR1 is SGHDT and CDR2 is YYEEEE. The length of the CDR3 is 15 residues. The CDR3 protein is CASSLSRVMNTEAFF. The CDR3 DNA sequence: TGTGCCAGCAGCTTGAGCAGGGTGATGAACACTGAAGCTTTCTTT.

This clonotype was seen many times. The V call is TRBV24-1, the J call TRBJ1-1, with 7 bases identical to TRBD1. The germline V gene has CDR1 KGHDR and CDR2 SFDVKD. V lost 5 bases and J lost 4; bases outside the gene matches: 3. The CDR3 is 13 residues long. The DNA of the CDR3 is TGTGCCACCAGTGCACAGGGGTTCACTGAAGCTTTCTTT. Amino acid sequence: CATSAQGFTEAFF.